The sequence of this T cell receptor (beta chain) was determined in a study of T-cell reconstitution after alpha-beta-depleted transplantation in children. Germline V gene data show CDR1 as SGHVS and CDR2 as FNYEAQ. Between the trimmed V and J ends, which lost 4 bases and 1 base, there was a span of 20 bases. There are 18 residues in the CDR3. This clonotype was detected a few times. The antigen is unknown. Study-level results: In patients about two months after transplant, alpha-beta T cells reportedly arose from several hundred expanded graft clones. From newly produced T cells came most of the T-cell counts and diversity one year after transplant.

The TCRbeta library was prepared with unique molecular identifiers. Each CDR3 protein gets one entry after TCRdb re-called the PCR reads with MiXCR. In the table there are 700,000 to 950,000 distinct CDR3 sequences, less than 20% of which are singletons. Here the sequenced sample was PBMCs, mostly from graft donor cells, taken 360 days after TCRalphabeta/CD19-depleted stem cell transplant. This sequence originates from a male patient younger than 18 who had a stem cell transplant for acute lymphoblastic leukemia, so the T cells may come from the graft donor. V usage is TRBV7-6 and J usage is TRBJ2-1; perhaps TRBD1 as D (6 bases). The CDR3 coding sequence is TGTGCCAGCAGCTCCTCGGGCTTTACAGGGTTTTCCTACAATGAGCAGTTCTTC. Amino acids: CASSSSGFTGFSYNEQFF.